The rows below give T cell receptor beta chains drawn from one sample of a study of human T cells and chemical hapten exposure. TCRdb reprocessed the RACE reads with MiXCR, giving one entry per CDR3 protein. In the table there are 75,000 to 100,000 distinct CDR3 sequences, about 9% of which are singletons. The sequencing here drew on whole blood, taken in connection with sensitization to the hapten diphenylcyclopropenone (DPC). These receptors all stem from a woman between 40 and 50 years old with alopecia areata. Some clones in this sample may be carry-over from other donors' samples. Each CDR3 is given with its conserved first and last residue. D genes are given only for firm matches. A row's size may be missing; if present it is once, few, many or a size class.

abundance | j_gene | d_gene | v_gene | CDR3aa | CDR3nt
many | TRBJ1-1 | - | TRBV7-6 | CASSRTANTEAFF | TGTGCCAGCAGCCGGACAGCGAACACTGAAGCTTTCTTT
few | TRBJ2-1 | TRBD2 | TRBV10-3 | CAISESGSGSGQFF | TGTGCCATCAGTGAGTCCGGTAGCGGGAGCGGGCAGTTCTTC
few | TRBJ2-1 | TRBD2 | TRBV28 | CASSRGTSRYNEQFF | TGTGCCAGCAGTCGCGGGACTAGCAGGTACAATGAGCAGTTCTTC
many | TRBJ2-3 | TRBD1 | TRBV27 | CASSSRDRGENTQYF | TGTGCCAGCAGTTCCCGGGACAGGGGTGAAAATACGCAGTATTTT
few | TRBJ1-2 | - | TRBV4-3 | CASSSKGDYGYTF | TGCGCCAGCAGTTCCAAGGGTGATTATGGCTACACCTTC
many | TRBJ2-1 | - | TRBV7-2 | CASSFLDYNEQFF | TGTGCCAGCAGCTTTCTAGACTACAATGAGCAGTTCTTC
many | TRBJ2-2 | - | TRBV6-2/TRBV6-3 | CASTPNTGELFF | TGTGCCAGCACTCCAAACACCGGGGAGCTGTTTTTT
few | TRBJ2-1 | TRBD1 | TRBV20-1 | CSTIGGSYNEQFF | TGCAGCACCATAGGGGGCTCGTACAATGAGCAGTTCTTC
few | TRBJ2-2 | - | TRBV7-3 | CASSPRGASVGTGELFF | TGTGCCAGCAGCCCAAGGGGGGCTAGCGTAGGGACCGGGGAGCTGTTTTTT
many | TRBJ1-2 | - | TRBV6-2/TRBV6-3 | CASRLDFGTYGYTF | TGTGCCAGCAGACTGGACTTCGGAACCTATGGCTACACCTTC
- | TRBJ2-6 | - | TRBV11-3 | CASSLVSPPTEPGANVLTF | TGTGCCAGCAGCTTAGTCTCCCCCCCTACTGAGCCTGGGGCCAACGTCCTGACTTTC